The clone carrying this TCR beta chain occurred many times. TCRdb reanalysed the RT-PCR reads using MiXCR and keeps one entry per CDR3 protein. This table holds about 700,000 distinct CDR3 sequences, 12% to 15% found once. Germline V CDR1 and CDR2: MNHEY, SVGAGI. This CDR3 region has 15 residues. Trimming removed 6 bases from V and 5 bases from J, with 19 bases in between. The origin of this receptor is a female donor in good health, serving as a healthy control. The chain combines TRBV6-5 with TRBJ2-5, with a tentative D call TRBD1 (6 bases). The sample consisted of memory CD4+ T cells from blood. The CDR3 nucleotides read TGTGCCAGCAGACCACTGGACAGTTCATCCGAGACCCAGTACTTC. Translated, it gives CASRPLDSSSETQYF.